This T cell receptor (beta chain) emerged from a study of blood T cell repertoires in COVID-19. About the research overall: Samples of COVID-19 (acute and convalescent) were obtained from the United States, Italy and Spain. Sample material is recorded as cDNA or gDNA derived from T cells, B-cell-depleted T cells, or PBMCs.

V lost 6 bases and J lost 6; bases outside the gene matches: 1. This CDR3 has 12 amino acids. Original processing notes: Estimation of nucleated cell counts relied on the amplification of reference gene primers. This table comes from immunoSEQ multiplex PCR, and its TCRdb copy is limited to in-frame clones, with some not included. V, J and clone size were drawn from that table, and D and trimming were deduced from the DNA. The repertoire holds 210,000 or so clones, with approximately 80% as singletons. This TCR came from a human donor in a cohort sampled during active COVID-19. Material for sequencing was peripheral blood. This rearrangement joins TRBV12-3 or TRBV12-4 to TRBJ2-4, with TRBD1 matching over 8 bases. CDR3: CASRTGVNIQYF. As DNA, the CDR3 is TGTGCCAGCAGGACAGGGGTAAACATTCAGTACTTC.